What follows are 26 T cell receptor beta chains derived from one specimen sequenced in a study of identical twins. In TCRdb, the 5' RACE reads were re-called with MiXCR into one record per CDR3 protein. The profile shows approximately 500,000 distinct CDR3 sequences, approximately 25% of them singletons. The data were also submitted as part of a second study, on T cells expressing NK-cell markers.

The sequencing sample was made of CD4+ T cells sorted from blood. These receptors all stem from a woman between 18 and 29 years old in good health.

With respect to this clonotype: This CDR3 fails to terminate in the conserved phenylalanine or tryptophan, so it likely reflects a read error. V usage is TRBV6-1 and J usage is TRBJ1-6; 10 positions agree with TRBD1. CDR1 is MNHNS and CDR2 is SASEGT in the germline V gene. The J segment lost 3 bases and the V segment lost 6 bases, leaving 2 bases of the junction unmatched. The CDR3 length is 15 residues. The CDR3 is CASSWTGGYNSPLHI. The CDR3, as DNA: TGTGCCAGCAGCTGGACAGGGGGCTATAATTCACCCCTCCACATT.

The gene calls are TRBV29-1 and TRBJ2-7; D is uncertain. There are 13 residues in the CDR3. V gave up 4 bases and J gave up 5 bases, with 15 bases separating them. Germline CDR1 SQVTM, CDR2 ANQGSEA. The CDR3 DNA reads TGCAGCGTTGCCTTTCCACTACTTGACGAGCAGTACTTC. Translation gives CSVAFPLLDEQYF.

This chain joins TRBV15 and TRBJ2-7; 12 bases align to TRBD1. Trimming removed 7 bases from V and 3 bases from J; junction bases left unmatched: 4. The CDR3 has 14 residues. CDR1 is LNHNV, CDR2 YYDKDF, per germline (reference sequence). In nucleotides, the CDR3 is TGTGCCACCAAGAGGGACAGGGGGCGCTACGAGCAGTACTTC. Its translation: CATKRDRGRYEQYF. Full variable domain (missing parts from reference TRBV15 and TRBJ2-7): DAMVIQNPRYQVTQFGKPVTLSCSQTLNHNVMYWYQQKSSQAPKLLFHYYDKDFNNEADTPDNFQSRRPNTSFCFLDIRSPGLGDTAMYLCATKRDRGRYEQYFGPGTRLTVT.

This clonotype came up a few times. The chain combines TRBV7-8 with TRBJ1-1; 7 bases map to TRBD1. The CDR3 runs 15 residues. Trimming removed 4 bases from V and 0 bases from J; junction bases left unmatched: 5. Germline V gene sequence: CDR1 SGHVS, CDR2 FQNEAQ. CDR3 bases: TGTGCCAGCAGCTGGATAACAGGGGTGAACACTGAAGCTTTCTTT. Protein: CASSWITGVNTEAFF.

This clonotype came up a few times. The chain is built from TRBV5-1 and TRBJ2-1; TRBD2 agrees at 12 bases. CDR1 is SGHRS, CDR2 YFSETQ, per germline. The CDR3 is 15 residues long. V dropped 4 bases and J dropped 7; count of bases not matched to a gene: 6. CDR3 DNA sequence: TGCGCCAGCAGCCTACTAGCGGGGGGAAAGAATGAGCAGTTCTTC. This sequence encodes CASSLLAGGKNEQFF. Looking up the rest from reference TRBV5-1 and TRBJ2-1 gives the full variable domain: KAGVTQTPRYLIKTRGQQVTLSCSPISGHRSVSWYQQTPGQGLQFLFEYFSETQRNKGNFPGRFSGRQFSNSRSEMNVSTLELGDSALYLCASSLLAGGKNEQFFGPGTRLTVL.

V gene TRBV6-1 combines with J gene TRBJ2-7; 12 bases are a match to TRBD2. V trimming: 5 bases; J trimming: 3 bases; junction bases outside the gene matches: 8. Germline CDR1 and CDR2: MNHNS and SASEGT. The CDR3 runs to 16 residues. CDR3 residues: CASSPEGLAGGYEQYF. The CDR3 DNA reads TGTGCCAGCAGTCCCGAGGGACTAGCGGGCGGCTACGAGCAGTACTTC.

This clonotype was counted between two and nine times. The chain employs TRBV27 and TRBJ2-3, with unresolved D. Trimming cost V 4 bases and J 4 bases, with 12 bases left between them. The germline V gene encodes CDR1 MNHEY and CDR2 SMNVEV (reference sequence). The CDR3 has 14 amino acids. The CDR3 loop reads CASSSRPDPDTQYF. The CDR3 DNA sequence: TGTGCCAGCAGTTCCCGGCCCGACCCAGATACGCAGTATTTT.

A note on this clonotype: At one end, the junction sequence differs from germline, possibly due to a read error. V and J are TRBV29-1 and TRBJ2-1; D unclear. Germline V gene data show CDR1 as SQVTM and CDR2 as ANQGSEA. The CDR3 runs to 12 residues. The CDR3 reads CTALSSYNEQFF. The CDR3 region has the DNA TGTACTGCCCTCAGCTCCTACAATGAGCAGTTCTTC.

The CDR3 is CSGLAGGLHEQFF. DNA of the CDR3: TGCAGTGGGTTAGCGGGAGGGTTGCATGAGCAGTTCTTC. The V and J genes are TRBV29-1 and TRBJ2-1, with 11 nucleotides matching TRBD2. Germline CDR1 and CDR2: SQVTM and ANQGSEA. The CDR3 totals 13 residues.

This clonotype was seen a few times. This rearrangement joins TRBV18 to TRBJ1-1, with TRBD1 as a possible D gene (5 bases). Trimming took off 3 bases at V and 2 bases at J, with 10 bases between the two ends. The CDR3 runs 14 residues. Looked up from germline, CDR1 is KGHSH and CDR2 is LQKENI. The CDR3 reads CASSPIGGNTEAFF. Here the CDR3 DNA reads TGTGCCAGCTCACCGATCGGGGGTAACACTGAAGCTTTCTTT.

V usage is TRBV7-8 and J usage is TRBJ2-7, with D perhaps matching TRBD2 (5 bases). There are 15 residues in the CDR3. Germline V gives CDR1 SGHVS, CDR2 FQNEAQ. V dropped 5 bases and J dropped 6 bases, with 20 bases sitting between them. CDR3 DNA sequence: TGTGCCAGCAGCCGACTCTTATCGAGGGATGGCGAGCAGTACTTC. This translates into CASSRLLSRDGEQYF.

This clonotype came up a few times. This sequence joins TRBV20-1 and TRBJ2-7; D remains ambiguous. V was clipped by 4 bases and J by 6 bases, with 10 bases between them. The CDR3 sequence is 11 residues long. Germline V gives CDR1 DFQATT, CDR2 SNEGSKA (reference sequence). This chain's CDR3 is CSATAPGEQYF. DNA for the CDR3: TGCAGTGCTACTGCCCCGGGCGAGCAGTACTTC.

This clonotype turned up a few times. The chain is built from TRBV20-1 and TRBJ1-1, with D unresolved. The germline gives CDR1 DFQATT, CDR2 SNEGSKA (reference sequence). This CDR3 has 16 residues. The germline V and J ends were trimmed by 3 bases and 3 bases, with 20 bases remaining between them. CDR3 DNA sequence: TGCAGTGCTAGTAAGGGCGGTCCCTCAGCCCACACTGAAGCTTTCTTT. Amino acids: CSASKGGPSAHTEAFF.

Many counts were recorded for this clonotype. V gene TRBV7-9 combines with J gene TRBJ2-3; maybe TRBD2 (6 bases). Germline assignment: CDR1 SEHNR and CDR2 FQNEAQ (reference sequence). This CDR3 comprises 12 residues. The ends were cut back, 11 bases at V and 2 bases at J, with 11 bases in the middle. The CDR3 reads CAGSGYTDTQYF. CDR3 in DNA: TGTGCCGGTAGCGGCTACACAGATACGCAGTATTTT.

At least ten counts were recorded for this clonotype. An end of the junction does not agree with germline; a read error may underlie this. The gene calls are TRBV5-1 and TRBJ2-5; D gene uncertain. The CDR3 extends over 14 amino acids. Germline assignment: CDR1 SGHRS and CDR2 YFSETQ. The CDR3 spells CASSLVGVGETQYF. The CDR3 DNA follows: TGTGCCAGCAGCTTAGTCGGTGTAGGAGAGACCCAGTACTTC.

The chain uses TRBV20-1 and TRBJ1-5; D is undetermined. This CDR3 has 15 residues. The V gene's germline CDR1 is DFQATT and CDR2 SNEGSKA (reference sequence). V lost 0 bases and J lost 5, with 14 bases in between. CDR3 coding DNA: TGCAGTGCTAGAGATCACTTAGGGCGGCATCAGCCCCAGCATTTT. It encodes CSARDHLGRHQPQHF.

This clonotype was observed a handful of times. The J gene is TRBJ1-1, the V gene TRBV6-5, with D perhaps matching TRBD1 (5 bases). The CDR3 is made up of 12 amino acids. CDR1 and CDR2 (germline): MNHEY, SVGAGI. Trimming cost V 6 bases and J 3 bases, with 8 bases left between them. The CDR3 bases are TGTGCCAGCAGCCGGGGGTACACTGAAGCTTTCTTT. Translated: CASSRGYTEAFF.

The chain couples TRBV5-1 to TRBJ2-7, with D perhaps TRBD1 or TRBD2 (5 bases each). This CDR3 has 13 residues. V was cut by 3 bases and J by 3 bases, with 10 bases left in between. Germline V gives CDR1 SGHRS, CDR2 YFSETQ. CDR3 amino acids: CASSSGPHYEQYF. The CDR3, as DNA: TGCGCCAGCAGCTCGGGACCCCACTACGAGCAGTACTTC.

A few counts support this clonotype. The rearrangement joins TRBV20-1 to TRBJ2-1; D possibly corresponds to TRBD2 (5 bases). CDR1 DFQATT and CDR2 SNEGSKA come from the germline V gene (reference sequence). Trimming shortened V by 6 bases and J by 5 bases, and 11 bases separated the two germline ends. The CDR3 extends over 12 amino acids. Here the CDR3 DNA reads TGCAGTGCCCCTACTAGGAACAATGAGCAGTTCTTC. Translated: CSAPTRNNEQFF.

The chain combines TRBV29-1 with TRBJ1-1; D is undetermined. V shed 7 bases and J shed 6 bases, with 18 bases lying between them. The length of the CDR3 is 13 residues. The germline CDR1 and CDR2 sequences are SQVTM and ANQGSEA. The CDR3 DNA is TGCAGCGCCCAGGTGGGGATGGGCCCTGAAGCTTTCTTT. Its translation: CSAQVGMGPEAFF.

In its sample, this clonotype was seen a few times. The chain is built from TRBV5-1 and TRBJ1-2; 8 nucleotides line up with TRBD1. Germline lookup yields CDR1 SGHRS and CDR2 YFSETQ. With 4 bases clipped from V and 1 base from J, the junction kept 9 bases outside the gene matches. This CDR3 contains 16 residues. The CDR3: CASSRRTGTNNYGYTF. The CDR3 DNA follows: TGCGCCAGCAGCCGCCGGACAGGGACGAATAACTATGGCTACACCTTC.

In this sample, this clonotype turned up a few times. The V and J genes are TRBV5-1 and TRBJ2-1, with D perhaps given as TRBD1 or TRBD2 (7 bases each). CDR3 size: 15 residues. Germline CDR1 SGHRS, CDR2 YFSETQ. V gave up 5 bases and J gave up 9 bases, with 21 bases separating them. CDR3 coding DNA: TGCGCCAGCAGACCCCCAGGGGGGGGGCCGGGTGAGCAGTTCTTC. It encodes CASRPPGGGPGEQFF.

The CDR3 DNA sequence: TGTGCCAGCAGCTTACTTAGCGGGGGCTACGAGCAGTACTTC. Residues: CASSLLSGGYEQYF. The chain combines TRBV7-2 with TRBJ2-7; 9 nucleotides line up with TRBD2. V was pared by 2 bases and J by 3 bases, with 2 bases of the junction left unmatched. Germline CDR1 is SGHTA and CDR2 is FQGNSA. The CDR3 spans 14 residues. The full variable domain, completed using reference TRBV7-2 and TRBJ2-7, is GAGVSQSPSNKVTEKGKDVELRCDPISGHTALYWYRQSLGQGLEFLIYFQGNSAPDKSGLPSDRFSAERTGGSVSTLTIQRTQQEDSAVYLCASSLLSGGYEQYFGPGTRLTVT.

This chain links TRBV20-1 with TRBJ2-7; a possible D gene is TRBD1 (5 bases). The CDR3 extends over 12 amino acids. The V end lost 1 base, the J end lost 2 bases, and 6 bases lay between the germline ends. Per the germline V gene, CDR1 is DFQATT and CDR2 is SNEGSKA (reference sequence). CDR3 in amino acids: CSARGQPYEQYF. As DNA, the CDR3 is TGCAGTGCTAGAGGACAGCCCTACGAGCAGTACTTC.

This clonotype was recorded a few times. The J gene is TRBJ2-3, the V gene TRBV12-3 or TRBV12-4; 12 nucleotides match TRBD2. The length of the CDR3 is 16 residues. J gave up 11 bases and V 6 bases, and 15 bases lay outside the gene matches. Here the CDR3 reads CASSLPRTSGERRQYF. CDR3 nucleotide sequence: TGTGCCAGCAGCTTGCCTAGGACTAGCGGGGAGAGGAGGCAGTATTTT.

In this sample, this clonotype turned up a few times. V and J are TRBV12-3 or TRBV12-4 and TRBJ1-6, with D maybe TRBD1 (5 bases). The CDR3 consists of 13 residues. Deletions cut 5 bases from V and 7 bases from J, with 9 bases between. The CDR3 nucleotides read TGTGCCAGCAGTCCTAAGGGGAATTCACCCCTCCACTTT. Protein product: CASSPKGNSPLHF.